This entry is about one TCR beta chain. As yet, its antigen is unknown. This entry comes from a study of long-term antiretroviral therapy in people with HIV. Survey level was the resolution at which the v3.0 immunoSEQ assay ran. Data came from immunoSEQ multiplex PCR; TCRdb stores just in-frame clones and leaves some out. This sample has 30,000 to 50,000 clones, with 85% found just once. The germline V and J ends were trimmed by 1 base and 9 bases, with 7 bases remaining between them. Looked up from germline, CDR1 is MNHNS and CDR2 is SASEGT. This CDR3 has 12 residues. Study-level findings and limits: When set beside controls, HIV repertoires had CDR3 length ranges that were narrower. Diversity measured after ART increased yet remained under transplant donor controls.

Sample: unsorted PBMCs, taken 3.1 years after starting antiretroviral therapy. The source is a woman in her forties or fifties with HIV. This chain uses TRBV6-1 with TRBJ1-5; a weak D match, TRBD1 (5 bases). The CDR3 DNA reads as TGTGCCAGCAGTGAAGGGGGGGGGCCCCAGCATTTT. Protein sequence: CASSEGGGPQHF.